This TCR beta chain originates from a study of cytomegalovirus exposure and HLA in healthy donors. The CDR3 has 15 residues. CDR1 and CDR2 from the germline V gene are ENHRY and SYGVKD. Losses at the gene ends were 8 bases for V and 1 base for J; bases not matched to a gene: 5. Vbeta (60) and Jbeta (13) primers were used in the PCR. The method was immunoSEQ multiplex PCR; TCRdb's version includes in-frame clones alone and lacks a portion of them. The sample lists roughly 100,000 clones, 65% to 80% occurring once. Overall study findings and caveats: Reported findings show TCR beta sequences accurately forecast HLA-A and HLA-B alleles in most subjects. A later analysis found most CMV-associated TCR beta chains apparently HLA-restricted.

Turning to this clone: Its antigen is undetermined.

The chain has TRBV10-3 and TRBJ1-1; 12 nucleotides match TRBD1. This TCR was recovered from a male donor in good health and CMV-seropositive. Sequencing used PBMCs. CDR3 protein: CAIRGQGAENTEAFF. CDR3 DNA: TGTGCCATCCGGGGACAGGGGGCTGAGAACACTGAAGCTTTCTTT.